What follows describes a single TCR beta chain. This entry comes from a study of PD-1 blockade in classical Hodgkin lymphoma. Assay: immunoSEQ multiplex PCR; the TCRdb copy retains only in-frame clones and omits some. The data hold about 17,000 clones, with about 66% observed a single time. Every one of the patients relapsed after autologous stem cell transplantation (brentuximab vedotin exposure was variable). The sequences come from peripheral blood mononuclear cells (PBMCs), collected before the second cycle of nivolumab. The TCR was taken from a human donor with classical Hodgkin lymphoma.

CDR3 loop: CASSQETPTGSSYNEQFF. Here the CDR3 DNA reads TGCGCCAGCAGCCAAGAAACCCCCACAGGCAGCTCCTACAATGAGCAGTTCTTC. The chain carries TRBV4-1 and TRBJ2-1, with a weak D call TRBD1 (5 bases). CDR1 MGHRA and CDR2 YSYEKL come from the germline V gene. Trimming pared 0 bases from V and 0 bases from J, leaving 15 bases between. The CDR3 contains 18 residues.